This record looks at one T cell receptor (beta chain) sequence and its context. The antigen is undetermined. The V segment lost 5 bases and the J segment 5 bases; nucleotides outside the gene matches: 7. This CDR3 comprises 13 residues. Germline CDR1 and CDR2: SQVTM and ANQGSEA. Treatment described: oral pan-JAK inhibitor, 5-10 mg twice daily. As part of sample collection, lesional scalp punch biopsies and peripheral blood were taken from alopecia areata patients. Following RNA extraction, reverse transcription yielded cDNA that acted as the sequencing template. Profiling relied on immunoSEQ multiplex PCR, and the TCRdb table lists in-frame clones only, not all of them. Here the sample spans fewer than 250,000 clones, around 56% being singletons. This record belongs to a study of CD8+ T cells in alopecia areata. Study-wide results and limits: Tofacitinib significantly lowered scalp clonality and expanded CD8+ clones among the top 100. Higher clonality and more expanded CD8+ clones appeared in lesional than normal scalp.

V usage is TRBV29-1 and J usage is TRBJ1-2, with 8 bases aligning to TRBD1. The material sequenced was CD4+ T cells sorted from blood, taken at week 4, from a patient treated with tofacitinib. The clonotype was recovered from a human donor with alopecia areata. For the CDR3, the DNA is TGCAGCGTTTTACCGACAGGGGCTTATGGCTACACCTTC. Translation gives CSVLPTGAYGYTF.